The clone carrying this TCR beta chain was recorded many times. The antigen is undetermined. An end of the junction does not agree with germline; a read error may underlie this. Per the germline V gene, CDR1 is SGHRS and CDR2 is YFSETQ. This CDR3 has 12 residues. This entry comes from a study of CD8 T cells in ankylosing spondylitis. Study-wide results and caveats: Disease-linked clones were found to be CD8+ and relatively rare in peripheral blood. Characteristic of ankylosing spondylitis blood, it appeared, was a TCR beta motif comprising eight highly homologous variants. According to the report, clones linked to the disease were significantly enriched in matched synovial fluid samples taken from ankylosing spondylitis patients. In synovial fluid and blood from reactive arthritis, some motif variants were previously reported.

Library preparation for TCR beta used quantitative 5'-RACE with molecular barcodes. In TCRdb, the 5' RACE reads were re-called with MiXCR into one record per CDR3 protein. The data show 400,000 or so distinct CDR3 sequences, about 25% seen once. This clonotype was obtained from a male donor with ankylosing spondylitis. Sequenced sample: blood, either unsorted or a sorted T cell fraction (not recorded which). The chain uses TRBV5-1 and TRBJ2-5, with a tentative D call TRBD1 (5 bases). CDR3 bases: TGTGCCAGCAGCCCTCAGGGAGAGACCCAGTACTTC. Residues: CASSPQGETQYF.